Sequencing of this TCR beta chain was carried out in a study of CXCR3-negative and CXCR3-positive naive CD8 T cells. All TRB cDNA libraries came from 5' RACE performed with UMI labels. TCRdb re-called the 5' RACE reads; one entry per CDR3 protein, DNA not given. Across some 85,000 distinct CDR3 sequences, the top ten clones capture around 0.53% of the sample. Of note for this clonotype: The antigen is not known.

Study findings and constraints: Hydrophobicity of TRB CDR3s was greater in CXCR3-positive naive cells than in CXCR3-negative naive cells. Comparison of naive CXCR3-negative and CXCR3-positive cells revealed similar TRBV-TRBJ usage, while memory cells differed.

The CDR3 is 15 amino acids. CDR1 and CDR2 (germline): MNHEY, SMNVEV (reference sequence). The sequence was collected from a human donor in good health. Some clones in this sample may be carry-over from other donors' samples. The rearrangement joins TRBV27 to TRBJ2-1; without DNA, the TCRdb call of TRBD2 cannot be checked. What was sequenced was naive CXCR3+ CD8+ T cells from blood. The subset was: CD45RO-CCR7+CD27+CD95- naive CD8+ T cells expressing CXCR3 (TNR3+). The CDR3 loop reads CASSPGLGPNYEQFF.